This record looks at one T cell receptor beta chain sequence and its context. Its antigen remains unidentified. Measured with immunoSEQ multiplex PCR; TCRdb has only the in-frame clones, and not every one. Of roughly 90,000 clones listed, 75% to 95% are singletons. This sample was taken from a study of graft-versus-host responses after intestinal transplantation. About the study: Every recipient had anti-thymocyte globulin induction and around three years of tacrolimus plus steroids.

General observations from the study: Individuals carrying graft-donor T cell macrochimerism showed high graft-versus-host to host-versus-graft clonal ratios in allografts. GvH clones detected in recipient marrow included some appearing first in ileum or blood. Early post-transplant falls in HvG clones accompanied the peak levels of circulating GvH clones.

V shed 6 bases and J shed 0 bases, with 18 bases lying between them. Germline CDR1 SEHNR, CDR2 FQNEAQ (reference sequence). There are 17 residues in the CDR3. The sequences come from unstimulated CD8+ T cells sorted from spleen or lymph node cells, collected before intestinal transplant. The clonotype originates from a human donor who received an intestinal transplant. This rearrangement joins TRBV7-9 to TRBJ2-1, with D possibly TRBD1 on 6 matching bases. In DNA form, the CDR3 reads TGTGCCAGCAGTCCAGGGGTAGCTTTCAGCTCCTACAATGAGCAGTTCTTC. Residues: CASSPGVAFSSYNEQFF. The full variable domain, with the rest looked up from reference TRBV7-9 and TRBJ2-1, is DTGVSQNPRHKITKRGQNVTFRCDPISEHNRLYWYRQTLGQGPEFLTYFQNEAQLEKSRLLSDRFSAERPKGSFSTLEIQRTEQGDSAMYLCASSPGVAFSSYNEQFFGPGTRLTVL.